Detailed here is one TCR beta chain. The antigen is undetermined. The sample is drawn from a study of T cell repertoires in ileal Crohn's disease. The overall study: The M6 sample came from neoterminal ileum during colonoscopy after surgery.

Looked up from germline, CDR1 is KGHSH and CDR2 is LQKENI. The CDR3 has 15 amino acids. Trimming stripped 6 bases from V and 2 bases from J, with 13 bases between. Data came from immunoSEQ multiplex PCR; TCRdb stores just in-frame clones and leaves some out. The data show roughly 60,000 clones, with roughly nine tenths seen just once and about 1.9% held by the top ten. Time point of the sample: neoterminal ileum biopsy at postoperative endoscopy, about 6 months after surgery. Points from the study as a whole: Mucosal expansions were suggested to be mainly CD8 T cells. Compared with non-smokers, active smokers at surgery showed more clonal expansions.

The genes are TRBV18 and TRBJ1-4; no clear D. This clonotype originated in an adult with Crohn's disease. The sequencing input was ileal tissue. The CDR3: CASSVDERTNEKLFF. CDR3 sequence (DNA): TGTGCCAGCTCTGTAGACGAGAGGACTAATGAAAAACTGTTTTTT.